What follows describes a single TCR beta chain. Its antigen is currently not known. Per-nucleotide qualities are absent, and no much larger clonotype sits a single base away. This sample was taken from a study of Graves' ophthalmopathy and Graves' hyperthyroidism (dated by TCRdb to between 2018 and 2020). For the study in its entirety: Peripheral blood was collected at initial diagnosis, prior to any treatment. To tell Graves' ophthalmopathy apart from Graves' hyperthyroidism, and to predict which patients would progress to ophthalmopathy, the study relied on TCR beta repertoire signatures. In total, around 130 blood samples were TCR-sequenced: under 45 ophthalmopathy, roughly 77 hyperthyroidism and approximately 17 hyperthyroidism-to-ophthalmopathy patients. To explore V-J signatures that separate ophthalmopathy from hyperthyroidism, a discovery set of about 100 patients was enrolled, consisting of approximately 44 with ophthalmopathy and some 59 with stable hyperthyroidism. An independent validation cohort comprised around 20 hyperthyroidism patients and 15 to 17 patients who later progressed from hyperthyroidism to ophthalmopathy. In six or seven hyperthyroidism patients, the T-cell repertoires found in thyroid tissue were compared with those found in blood. After sampling, hyperthyroidism patients received methimazole starting at 30 mg daily, and ophthalmopathy patients received high-dose intravenous methylprednisolone.

For repertoire sequencing, TCR beta CDR3 regions were amplified from RNA transcripts. A first-round RT-PCR used HTBI primers with the Qiagen OneStep RT-PCR kit, followed by a second-round multiplex PCR, size selection and purification. Sequencing of the libraries was carried out on an Illumina HiSeq2000 in paired-end mode with 100 bp reads. Processing in the source paper ran as follows. Reads were processed with SOAPnuke, discarding reads with adapters, uncalled bases, mean Phred below 15, or no exact constant-primer or identifier match. High-quality paired reads were merged with COPE v1.2.5. Unique nucleotide sequences were defined as clonotypes and aligned to IMGT TRB V, D and J references using MiTCR v1.1. Only V-J combinations with frequency above 0.0001 were analysed, covering approximately 99% of repertoires. For each V-J combination, a TCR clonal expansion and chaos score was defined as F50 clonal expansion divided by the chaos observed in the TCRdist matrix. Welch's t-statistics and random forest were used to reduce features to 13 V-J combinations, which were fed into a naive Bayes classifier. The Morisita-Horn index was used to measure how similar the thyroid and blood repertoires were. TCRdb ran its own pipeline on the public reads, namely fastp trimming at Q25 and MiXCR clone calling, and kept in-frame beta chains. A single entry per CDR3 protein holds the most common genes and DNA from its merged rows. The V and J calls and clone size are TCRdb's, not the authors'. This sample comprises 650,000 to 800,000 distinct CDR3 sequences, under 50% of them detected only once. The ten largest clones capture more than 2.5% of the sample.

Ophthalmopathy patients were characterized by moderately to severely active disease, a Clinical Activity Score of at least 3, a NOSPECS grade of at least 4, and a disease duration under 3 months. Patients with other autoimmune diseases, uncontrolled infections, pregnancy or lactation were excluded. Clinical symptoms, serum thyroxine, TRAb, thyroid ultrasound and orbital computed tomography were used for diagnosis. Ficoll-Paque density gradient centrifugation was used to isolate PBMCs from about 9 ml of fresh peripheral blood. Total RNA was extracted using Trizol reagent, and RNA quality was checked on an Agilent 2100 Bioanalyzer. What the study reported, not specific to this receptor: In validation, the model predicted ophthalmopathy progression with about 71% sensitivity and roughly 72% specificity; some 13 predicted patients were CT-confirmed with GO in a median of approximately 6.2 months. No statistical method was used to predetermine the sample size, and group allocation was not hidden from the investigators. Most of the expanded thyroid clonotypes with a frequency above 0.001 were also detected in blood, and it was suggested that the thyroid immune response may be reflected by blood repertoires. The 13-signature model separated ophthalmopathy from stable hyperthyroidism with roughly 90% sensitivity and around 81% specificity in cross-validation, and 80%/75% in the test set.

The CDR1 and CDR2 encoded by the germline V gene are SNHLY and FYNNEI. Its CDR3 holds 13 amino acids, cysteine through phenylalanine. Left in the record is the CDR3 DNA by itself, 39 bases read in frame from the first base. V and J lose 4 bases and 4 bases, and a span of 7 bases separates them. The clonotype was recovered from an adult man with Graves' ophthalmopathy. Sequenced input: peripheral blood. The chain is assembled from TRBV2 and TRBJ2-2, with no confident D gene call. In nucleotide form, the sequence is TGTGCCAGCAGTGTATTCACCACCGGGGAGCTGTTTTTT. It specifies CASSVFTTGELFF.